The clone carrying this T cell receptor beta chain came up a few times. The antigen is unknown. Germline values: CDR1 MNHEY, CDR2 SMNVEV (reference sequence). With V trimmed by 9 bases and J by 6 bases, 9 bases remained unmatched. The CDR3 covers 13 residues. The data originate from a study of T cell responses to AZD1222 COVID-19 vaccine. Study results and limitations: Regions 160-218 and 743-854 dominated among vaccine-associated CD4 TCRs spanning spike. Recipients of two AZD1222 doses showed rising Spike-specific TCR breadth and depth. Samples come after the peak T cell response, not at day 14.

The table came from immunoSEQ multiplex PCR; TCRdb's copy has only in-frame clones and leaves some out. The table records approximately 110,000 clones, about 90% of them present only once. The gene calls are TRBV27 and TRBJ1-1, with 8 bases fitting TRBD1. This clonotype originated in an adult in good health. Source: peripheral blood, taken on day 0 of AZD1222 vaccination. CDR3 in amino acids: CASRSGGSAEAFF. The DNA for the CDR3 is TGTGCCAGTCGGTCAGGGGGCTCCGCTGAAGCTTTCTTT.